This T cell receptor beta chain stems from a study of blood T cell repertoires in COVID-19. Study-level information: Samples representing acute and convalescent COVID-19 were sourced from the United States, Italy and Spain. PBMCs, B-cell-depleted T cells, or T cells were the source of the cDNA or gDNA that made up the material.

Authors' processing steps: Estimates of nucleated cell counts were drawn from the amplification of reference gene primers. The protocol was immunoSEQ multiplex PCR, while the TCRdb copy is restricted to in-frame clones and leaves out a portion. V and J calls and clone size follow that table, whereas D and trimming were derived from the DNA. The sample comprises under 300,000 clones, 75% to 90% of which are singletons, and 1.5% to 2% rests with the top ten. The sequence derives from a woman aged 40-49 years who had recovered from COVID-19. The sample consisted of PBMCs or T cells enriched from blood (not recorded which).

The CDR3 coding sequence is TGTGCCAGCTCCGAAACGGCAGTACAGGTGCCCCTCCACTTT. This translates into CASSETAVQVPLHF. The chain recombines TRBV18 with TRBJ1-6; TRBD1 might be the D (5 bases). The CDR3 contains 14 residues. Trimming took off 6 bases at V and 13 bases at J, with 19 bases between the two ends. Per the germline V gene, CDR1 is KGHSH and CDR2 is LQKENI.